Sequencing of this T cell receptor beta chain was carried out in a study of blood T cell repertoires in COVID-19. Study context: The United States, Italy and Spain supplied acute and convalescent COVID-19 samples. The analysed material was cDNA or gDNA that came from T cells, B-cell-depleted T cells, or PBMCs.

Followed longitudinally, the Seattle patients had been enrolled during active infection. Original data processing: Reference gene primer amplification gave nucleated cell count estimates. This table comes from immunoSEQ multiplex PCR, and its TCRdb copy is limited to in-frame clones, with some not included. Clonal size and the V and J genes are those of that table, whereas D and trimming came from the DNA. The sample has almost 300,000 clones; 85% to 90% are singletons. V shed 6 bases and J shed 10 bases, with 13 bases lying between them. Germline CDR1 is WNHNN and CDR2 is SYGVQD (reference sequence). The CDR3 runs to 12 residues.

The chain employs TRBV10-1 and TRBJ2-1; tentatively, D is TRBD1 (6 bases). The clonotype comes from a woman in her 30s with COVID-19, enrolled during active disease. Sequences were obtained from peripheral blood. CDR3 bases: TGCGCCAGCAGCCACAGGGTTGGAGAGCAGTTCTTC. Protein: CASSHRVGEQFF.